This T cell receptor beta chain emerged from a study of radiation and T cells in renal cell carcinoma. Study observations and caveats: Pretreatment tumor biopsies were lacking, so baseline clonotypes are unknown. In blood, top tumor clones expanded by 2 weeks, shrinking by 4.

Stated time point: blood 4 weeks post-SBRT, at nephrectomy. The treatment is: 15 Gy SBRT to primary tumor, nephrectomy 4 weeks later. Nephrectomy followed 15 Gy stereotactic body radiation by 4 weeks. Clear cell pathology was present in this patient's renal cell carcinoma. Assay: immunoSEQ multiplex PCR; the TCRdb copy retains only in-frame clones and omits some. The table lists tens of thousands of clones, about three quarters of them singletons. Germline lookup yields CDR1 SEHNR and CDR2 FQNEAQ (reference sequence). This CDR3 has 12 residues. V lost 2 bases to trimming and J lost 0 bases, with 1 base between them. By its share, this clone is medium-sized. Its antigen is currently unknown. The sample carries other DNA sequences with the same CDR3.

The sample in question was blood, obtained from a patient whose treatment included radiotherapy and nephrectomy. The TCR was taken from a man between 60 and 75 years old with renal cell carcinoma. The gene calls are TRBV7-9 and TRBJ1-1; D gene uncertain. The CDR3 loop is CASSLMNTEAFF. The CDR3 bases are TGTGCCAGCAGCTTAATGAACACTGAAGCTTTCTTT.